The 3 T cell receptor beta chains below all came from one sample that was sequenced in a study of T cell repertoires in cytomegalovirus infection. Antigen specificity for these receptors is unknown. A single record per CDR3 protein comes from TCRdb applying MiXCR to the reads. Of about 500,000 distinct CDR3 sequences listed, 30% to 35% are singletons. Sequenced material: cultured PBMCs, taken from culture after CMV antigen stimulation. The receptors were sampled from a human donor in good health (CMV status not recorded). Some clones in this sample may be carry-over from other donors' samples.

This clonotype was recorded many times. The J gene is TRBJ1-1, the V gene TRBV7-2; D remains ambiguous. The germline V and J ends were trimmed by 1 base and 2 bases, with 11 bases remaining between them. Germline CDR1 and CDR2: SGHTA and FQGNSA. The CDR3 runs 15 residues. CDR3 sequence: CASSLGPNYNTEAFF. CDR3 DNA: TGTGCCAGCAGCTTAGGGCCCAACTATAACACTGAAGCTTTCTTT.

The chain combines TRBV7-8 with TRBJ1-5; D remains ambiguous. Germline V gene sequence: CDR1 SGHVS, CDR2 FQNEAQ. This CDR3 is 17 amino acids long. V was cut by 6 bases and J by 3 bases, with 21 bases left in between. CDR3 amino acids: CASSSGRLISFNQPQHF. As DNA, the CDR3 is TGTGCCAGCAGTTCTGGCCGATTAATCTCGTTCAATCAGCCCCAGCATTTT.

This chain connects TRBV7-8 to TRBJ1-5; D is undetermined. The CDR3 contains 13 residues. The V gene's germline CDR1 is SGHVS and CDR2 FQNEAQ. V was clipped by 5 bases and J by 8 bases, with 13 bases between them. CDR3 loop: CASSLQAAEPQHF. CDR3 bases: TGTGCCAGCAGCCTCCAGGCAGCGGAGCCCCAGCATTTT.